This entry lists 17 T cell receptor beta chains sequenced from one sample in a study of CD4+ T cells in melanoma. Profiled with immunoSEQ multiplex PCR; TCRdb holds only in-frame clones, not every one. In the table there are about 15,000 clones, about 60% of which are singletons. The sequenced sample consisted of cells from a culture (not recorded whether cultured in vitro). These receptors all stem from a human donor with melanoma.

The V call is TRBV5-1, the J call TRBJ2-7, with 10 nucleotides matching TRBD1. The CDR3 spans 21 residues. V shed 2 bases, J shed 0 bases, and the junction held 20 bases outside the gene matches. Per germline, CDR1 SGHRS and CDR2 YFSETQ. CDR3 residues: CASSFRPPTTGGFVVSYEQYF. CDR3 sequence (DNA): TGCGCCAGCAGCTTTAGACCGCCGACGACAGGGGGCTTTGTCGTCTCCTACGAGCAGTACTTC.

The chain carries TRBV4-1 and TRBJ2-5; 7 bases map to TRBD1. This CDR3 has 15 residues. Germline values: CDR1 MGHRA, CDR2 YSYEKL. V shed 0 bases, J shed 4 bases, and the junction held 5 bases outside the gene matches. The CDR3 region is CASSQETGVGETQYF. In DNA, the CDR3 is TGCGCCAGCAGCCAAGAAACAGGGGTTGGAGAGACCCAGTACTTC.

This clone was found once. The CDR3 is CASSSSVGGNTIYF. CDR3 coding DNA: TGTGCCAGCAGCTCGTCGGTTGGGGGAAACACCATATATTTT. The V gene is TRBV11-2, the J gene TRBJ1-3; D is ambiguous. Trimming left V 4 bases short and J 4 bases short, with 11 bases between. The germline V gene has CDR1 SGHAT and CDR2 FQNNGV. This CDR3 region has 14 residues.

J is TRBJ1-3 and V is TRBV10-3, with TRBD1 matching 9 bases. The CDR3 loop spans 15 amino acids. Trimming took 6 bases from V and 0 from J; bases not matched to a gene: 3. CDR1 is ENHRY, CDR2 SYGVKD, per germline. The CDR3 protein is CAISKTGGSGNTIYF. The CDR3 DNA is TGTGCCATCAGCAAGACAGGGGGCTCTGGAAACACCATATATTTT.

The chain links TRBV7-2 to TRBJ2-5, with no clear D. The germline V gene encodes CDR1 SGHTA and CDR2 FQGNSA. The CDR3 sequence is 11 residues long. V was trimmed by 4 bases and J by 7 bases, leaving 7 bases between them. The CDR3 spells CASSSSATQYF. Written as DNA, the CDR3 is TGTGCCAGCAGCTCCTCCGCGACCCAGTACTTC.

V is TRBV4-1 and J is TRBJ2-2; unclear D gene. This CDR3 spans 13 amino acids. Trimming removed 4 bases from V and 6 bases from J, with 9 bases in between. From germline, CDR1 is MGHRA and CDR2 YSYEKL. CDR3 nucleotides: TGCGCCAGCAGCCCAAGACTCTCCGGGGAGCTGTTTTTT. Protein: CASSPRLSGELFF.

The chain has TRBV2 and TRBJ1-1; D is undetermined. The germline V gene has CDR1 SNHLY and CDR2 FYNNEI. V lost 6 bases, J lost 2 bases, and 13 bases lay in between. The CDR3 has 14 amino acids. CDR3 in amino acids: CASSSWTVNTEAFF. The CDR3 DNA follows: TGTGCCAGCAGCTCCTGGACGGTAAACACTGAAGCTTTCTTT.

CDR3 nucleotide sequence: TGTGCCAGTAGTACCAAGGGCGGGGCAACTAATGAAAAACTGTTTTTT. The encoded protein is CASSTKGGATNEKLFF. The chain links TRBV19 to TRBJ1-4; D not resolved. Per the germline V gene, CDR1 is LNHDA and CDR2 is SQIVND (reference sequence). Trimming pared 4 bases from V and 0 bases from J, leaving 12 bases between. The length of the CDR3 is 16 residues.

The chain combines TRBV7-2 with TRBJ1-5; D not certain. The CDR3 is 14 residues long. V was clipped by 6 bases and J by 1 base, with 10 bases between them. Germline CDR1 and CDR2: SGHTA and FQGNSA. CDR3 coding DNA: TGTGCCAGCAGTCATTCTTTAAGCAATCAGCCCCAGCATTTT. Translation gives CASSHSLSNQPQHF.

The chain uses TRBV27 and TRBJ2-7; D is uncertain. CDR3 length equals 17 residues. Between the trimmed V and J ends, which lost 4 bases and 2 bases, there was a span of 21 bases. The germline V gene encodes CDR1 MNHEY and CDR2 SMNVEV (reference sequence). For the CDR3, the DNA is TGTGCCAGCAGTTCCTACTCCCGGGCGCCTTTAACCTACGAGCAGTACTTC. This sequence encodes CASSSYSRAPLTYEQYF.

This clone is a singleton in its sample. The chain links TRBV12-5 to TRBJ1-5, with 9 bases that match TRBD1. CDR1 is LGHNT, CDR2 FRNRAP, per germline. The ends lost 9 bases at V and 1 base at J; junction bases unmatched: 19. This CDR3 region has 19 residues. CDR3 sequence: CARVPRDRVLRKSNQPQHF. CDR3 in DNA: TGTGCTAGGGTCCCCCGGGACAGGGTCCTACGTAAAAGCAATCAGCCCCAGCATTTT. The full variable domain, its missing parts supplied by reference TRBV12-5 and TRBJ1-5, is DARVTQTPRHKVTEMGQEVTMRCQPILGHNTVFWYRQTMMQGLELLAYFRNRAPLDDSGMPKDRFSAEMPDATLATLKIQPSEPRDSAVYFCARVPRDRVLRKSNQPQHFGDGTRLSIL.

The J gene is TRBJ2-1, the V gene TRBV7-3; 7 bases are shared with TRBD2. After removal of 1 base from V and 6 bases from J, the junction contained 6 bases not matched to a gene. The CDR3 is 15 amino acids. Germline values: CDR1 SGHTA, CDR2 FQGTGA. CDR3 protein: CASSLSGGGRNEQFF. The CDR3 DNA reads TGTGCCAGCAGCTTAAGCGGGGGAGGTCGCAATGAGCAGTTCTTC.

The V gene is TRBV7-2, the J gene TRBJ1-2; 8 bases align to TRBD1. The CDR3 is made up of 15 amino acids. Germline V gene lookup returns CDR1 SGHTA and CDR2 FQGNSA. V shed 2 bases and J 4 bases; nucleotides not matched to a gene: 6. Written as DNA, the CDR3 is TGTGCCAGCAGCTTACGAGCAGGGGGCATCTATGGCTACACCTTC. It translates to CASSLRAGGIYGYTF.

This clone has more than one count but fewer than ten. V is TRBV29-1 and J is TRBJ2-7, with 11 bases aligning to TRBD2. The V and J ends lost 5 bases and 3 bases, in that order; junction bases with no gene match: 3. Germline V CDR1 and CDR2: SQVTM, ANQGSEA. CDR3 size: 13 residues. The CDR3 region is CSVWTSGFYEQYF. CDR3 nucleotides: TGCAGCGTTTGGACTAGCGGGTTCTACGAGCAGTACTTC.

The chain employs TRBV4-1 and TRBJ2-3; possible D gene TRBD1, 6 bases. The CDR3 spans 17 residues. Germline-derived CDR1 and CDR2 are MGHRA and YSYEKL. The ends were cut back, 0 bases at V and 2 bases at J, with 15 bases in the middle. The CDR3 DNA follows: TGCGCCAGCAGCCAAGACCCGGGACAAGCAACCACAGATACGCAGTATTTT. Its translation is CASSQDPGQATTDTQYF.

The chain uses TRBV7-9 and TRBJ2-2; D gene ambiguous. V lost 5 bases, J lost 4 bases, and 17 bases lay in between. The germline gives CDR1 SEHNR, CDR2 FQNEAQ (reference sequence). The CDR3 consists of 16 residues. The CDR3 loop reads CASSTGAGFFTGELFF. CDR3 sequence (DNA): TGTGCCAGCAGCACTGGTGCAGGATTTTTCACCGGGGAGCTGTTTTTT.

This clone was seen a few times. This chain uses TRBV5-1 with TRBJ1-1; D is ambiguous. CDR1 is SGHRS, CDR2 YFSETQ, per germline. This CDR3 is built from 14 residues. V dropped 4 bases and J dropped 1 base, with 11 bases sitting between them. CDR3 protein: CASSQEPPNTEAFF. The CDR3 bases are TGCGCCAGCAGCCAGGAACCTCCGAACACTGAAGCTTTCTTT.